The 15 T cell receptor beta chains given below trace back to one sample, sequenced in a study of blood T cell repertoires in COVID-19 (dated by TCRdb to 2020 to 2022). Receptor libraries were prepared by the immunoSEQ multiplex PCR assay. What TCRdb holds here is the immuneACCESS table cut down to in-frame rearrangements. Part of the clones is not present; checked against another copy, under half of the missing clones reflect an unresolved V gene, and the others are unexplained. The sample profile shows 90,000 to 120,000 clones; 80% to 90% of them were found once. The biggest ten clones account for 4% to 5.5% of the sample. Specimen: peripheral blood. These TCRs come from a man aged 60-69 years with acute or convalescent COVID-19.

The chain is built from TRBV5-1 and TRBJ1-6; possible D gene TRBD1, 6 bases. The germline gives CDR1 SGHRS, CDR2 YFSETQ. Trimming cost V 1 base and J 6 bases, with 14 bases left between them. This CDR3 spans 16 amino acids. In DNA, the CDR3 is TGCGCCAGCAGCTTGTCAGGGGCTTACTCTAATTCACCCCTCCACTTT. Its protein product is CASSLSGAYSNSPLHF.

CDR3 sequence: CSAQRAEQFF. As DNA, the CDR3 is TGCAGTGCCCAGAGGGCAGAGCAGTTCTTC. J is TRBJ2-1 and V is TRBV20-1, with D perhaps TRBD2 (5 bases). This CDR3 region has 10 residues. CDR1 is DFQATT, CDR2 SNEGSKA, per germline (reference sequence). V gave up 6 bases and J gave up 10 bases, with 10 bases separating them.

The chain joins TRBV6-5 to TRBJ2-1, with a possible D match to TRBD2 (5 bases). V lost 7 bases and J lost 3, with 16 bases in between. Germline lookup yields CDR1 MNHEY and CDR2 SVGAGI. There are 15 residues in the CDR3. CDR3 sequence (DNA): TGTGCCAGCAACCCGGTATTTGGACTCTACAATGAGCAGTTCTTC. This gives the protein CASNPVFGLYNEQFF.

The chain is built from TRBV5-1 and TRBJ1-1, with D hard to call. The CDR3 extends over 17 amino acids. Germline CDR1 reads SGHRS; CDR2 reads YFSETQ. V shed 0 bases and J shed 1 base, with 16 bases lying between them. CDR3 coding DNA: TGCGCCAGCAGCTTGGCCCCCGCTGGAGTGGGGAACACTGAAGCTTTCTTT. Residues: CASSLAPAGVGNTEAFF.

The chain combines TRBV10-3 with TRBJ1-4; tentatively, D is TRBD1 (5 bases). The V end lost 11 bases, the J end lost 12 bases, and 22 bases lay between the germline ends. CDR1 is ENHRY and CDR2 is SYGVKD in the germline V gene. The CDR3 has 13 amino acids. In nucleotides, the CDR3 is TGTGCCGCCTCAGCAGGGTCCCTCGTGGAACTGTTTTTT. Translating it yields CAASAGSLVELFF.

This clone was seen once. The V and J genes are TRBV3-1 (or the pseudogene TRBV3-2) and TRBJ1-6; the D is unclear. The CDR3 covers 12 residues. From germline, CDR1 is LGHDT and CDR2 YNNKEL (reference sequence). V was clipped by 4 bases and J by 10 bases, with 8 bases between them. This CDR3 is CASSPSRSPLHF. The CDR3 DNA sequence: TGTGCCAGCAGCCCCTCCAGATCACCCCTCCACTTT.

This clone came up a few times. The chain combines TRBV6-2 or TRBV6-3 with TRBJ2-7; TRBD2 agrees at 13 bases. The CDR3 consists of 17 residues. With 2 bases clipped from V and 0 bases from J, the junction kept 4 bases outside the gene matches. CDR1 is MNHEY, CDR2 SVGEGT, per germline. The chain's CDR3 is CASSYPTSGRISYEQYF. The CDR3 region has the DNA TGTGCCAGCAGTTACCCGACTAGCGGGAGGATCTCCTACGAGCAGTACTTC.

The CDR3 DNA is TGTGCCAGCAGCTTGGGAGCCGCAGGGTTTAATTCACCCCTCCACTTT. It codes for CASSLGAAGFNSPLHF. This chain joins TRBV5-4 and TRBJ1-6, with TRBD1 as a possible D gene (5 bases). In germline, CDR1 is SGHNT, CDR2 YYREEE (reference sequence). V was cut by 0 bases and J by 6 bases, with 13 bases left in between. The length of the CDR3 is 16 residues.

This chain connects TRBV7-2 to TRBJ2-5; 12 bases map to TRBD2. The CDR3 is 16 amino acids. Looked up from germline, CDR1 is SGHTA and CDR2 is FQGNSA. J lost 7 bases, V lost 5 bases, and 11 bases had no gene match. The CDR3: CASSPTTSGGSGTQYF. The CDR3 DNA reads as TGTGCCAGCAGCCCGACGACTAGCGGGGGAAGTGGGACCCAGTACTTC.

The chain has TRBV25-1 and TRBJ1-2; tentative D call: TRBD1 (5 bases). The CDR3 has 15 residues. CDR1 is MGHDK, CDR2 SYGVNS, per germline. V lost 3 bases and J 6 bases, leaving 17 bases between the germline ends. The CDR3 reads CASSEGGSGVNGYTF. In DNA, the CDR3 is TGTGCCAGCAGTGAGGGGGGGAGTGGGGTAAATGGCTACACCTTC.

This clone was detected only a few times. The chain combines TRBV5-1 with TRBJ1-4; no clear D gene. From germline, CDR1 is SGHRS and CDR2 YFSETQ. The CDR3 has 13 amino acids. With 6 bases removed from V and 1 base from J, the gap between germline ends came to 7 bases. The CDR3 loop is CASKSGTNEKLFF. The CDR3 DNA follows: TGCGCCAGCAAGAGTGGAACTAATGAAAAACTGTTTTTT.

The V gene is TRBV7-3, the J gene TRBJ2-4; TRBD2 aligns across 13 bases. V shed 5 bases and J 0 bases; nucleotides not matched to a gene: 10. This CDR3 spans 19 amino acids. Germline values: CDR1 SGHTA, CDR2 FQGTGA. CDR3 nucleotides: TGTGCCAGCAGCCCCGGGACTAGCGGGAATACACTAGCCAAAAACATTCAGTACTTC. Its translation is CASSPGTSGNTLAKNIQYF. Variable domain in full (rest from reference TRBV7-3 and TRBJ2-4): GAGVSQTPSNKVTEKGKYVELRCDPISGHTALYWYRQSLGQGPEFLIYFQGTGAADDSGLPNDRFFAVRPEGSVSTLKIQRTERGDSAVYLCASSPGTSGNTLAKNIQYFGAGTRLSVL.

The CDR3 loop reads CASSYHYRALNEKLFF. Written as DNA, the CDR3 is TGTGCCAGCAGTTACCACTACAGGGCCCTCAATGAAAAACTGTTTTTT. The chain couples TRBV6-5 to TRBJ1-4; possibly TRBD1 for D (6 bases). The CDR3 sequence is 16 residues long. V was clipped by 2 bases and J by 5 bases, with 15 bases between them. CDR1 is MNHEY, CDR2 SVGAGI, per germline.

In its sample, this clone was seen once. V usage is TRBV7-9 and J usage is TRBJ2-1; 10 bases are shared with TRBD2. V shed 4 bases and J 7 bases; nucleotides not matched to a gene: 7. The length of the CDR3 is 15 residues. CDR1 is SEHNR, CDR2 FQNEAQ, per germline (reference sequence). This CDR3 reads CASSSGLAVRNEQFF. CDR3 nucleotide sequence: TGTGCCAGCAGCTCCGGACTAGCGGTGAGGAATGAGCAGTTCTTC.

The V gene is TRBV10-3, the J gene TRBJ2-1, with TRBD2 matching over 14 bases. The V segment lost 6 bases and the J segment 7 bases; nucleotides outside the gene matches: 2. The CDR3 loop spans 14 amino acids. Germline CDR1 is ENHRY and CDR2 is SYGVKD. CDR3 in DNA: TGTGCCATCAGCGGACTAGCGGGGGGTAATGAGCAGTTCTTC. Encoded protein: CAISGLAGGNEQFF.